This TCR beta chain came from a study of CD8 T cells in Susac syndrome. Random hexamers were used to reverse transcribe an amount of 0.5 to 1 ug RNA. The TCR beta CDR3 was amplified by immunoSEQ multiplex PCR across 54 Vbeta, 13 Jbeta. TCRdb used MiXCR to reprocess the immunoSEQ multiplex PCR reads, holding one entry per CDR3 protein. The sample lists more than 55,000 distinct CDR3 sequences; 85% to 95% were seen once. The CDR3 contains 17 residues. Trimming pared 0 bases from V and 0 bases from J, leaving 10 bases between. The germline CDR1 and CDR2 sequences are SGHDT and YYEEEE. Sequencing of TCR beta covered CD8+ and CD4+ T cells obtained from blood. The authors negatively isolated CD8+ and CD4+ T cells and FACS-enriched TEMRA cells.

This clonotype was obtained from a human donor in good health. Sample: CD8+ T cells from PBMCs. The genes are TRBV5-6 and TRBJ1-6; D is unresolved. Here the CDR3 reads CASSLASSSSYNSPLHF. CDR3 in DNA: TGTGCCAGCAGCTTGGCTTCGTCGAGCTCCTATAATTCACCCCTCCACTTT.